This T cell receptor (beta chain) appears in the sequencing data of a study of OX40 agonist ivuxolimab in advanced cancers. Study as a whole: Of the participants, 40% had some prior anti-PD-1, anti-PD-L1 or anti-CTLA-4 therapy, which was allowed. Three dose-escalation patients had partial responses: one with hepatocellular carcinoma and two with cutaneous melanoma.

A remark on this clone: The antigen remains unidentified.

Germline-derived CDR1 and CDR2 are MDHEN and SYDVKM. The CDR3 loop spans 15 amino acids. TCRdb's copy holds only in-frame clones and misses some; the assay was immunoSEQ multiplex PCR. This repertoire shows 90,000 to 100,000 clones, around 88% found once; its top ten account for 0.5%. The study's findings and limits: CD8+ T cells showed, on average, more clonal expansion than CD4+ cells. In the 0.1-3.0 mg/kg groups, partial responders showed among the lowest expansion.

The sample was CD4+ or CD8+ T cells sorted from blood, taken in a trial of the OX40 agonist ivuxolimab. This TCR came from an adult with an advanced solid tumor such as melanoma, head and neck, liver or kidney cancer. The rearrangement joins TRBV28 to TRBJ2-5; D possibly corresponds to TRBD1 (6 bases). The DNA end is more similar to TRBJ2-7, so the J call may be wrong. For the CDR3, the DNA is TGTGCCAGTCAGACGAGGGGGACCCTCAGGTACGAGCAGTACTTC. Protein product: CASQTRGTLRYEQYF.